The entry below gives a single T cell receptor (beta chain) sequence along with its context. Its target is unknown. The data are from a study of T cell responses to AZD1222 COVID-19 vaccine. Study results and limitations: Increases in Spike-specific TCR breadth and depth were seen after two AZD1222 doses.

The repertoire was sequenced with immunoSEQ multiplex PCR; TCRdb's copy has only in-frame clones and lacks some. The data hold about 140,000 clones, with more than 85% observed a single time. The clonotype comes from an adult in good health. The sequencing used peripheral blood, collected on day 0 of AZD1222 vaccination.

The CDR3 region is CASSSGTPSYEQYF. The CDR3 DNA reads TGTGCCAGCAGCAGCGGGACTCCTTCATACGAGCAGTACTTC. This rearrangement joins TRBV5-4 to TRBJ2-7, with TRBD2 matching over 7 bases. Germline V lookup: CDR1 SGHNT, CDR2 YYREEE (reference sequence). Trimming took 4 bases from V and 4 from J; bases not matched to a gene: 8. CDR3 length: 14 residues.